The 15 T cell receptor beta chains given below trace back to one sample, sequenced in a study of shared clonotypes between healthy human individuals. Sequencing used immunoSEQ multiplex PCR; TCRdb keeps in-frame clones, though not all of them. The repertoire holds millions of clones, with approximately 95% as singletons. CD45RO negativity and positive selection for CCR7 defined naive CD8 cells, a population that excluded terminally differentiated effector memory CD45RA+ cells. Sequencing was carried out using naive CD8+ T cells sorted from blood. The receptor set was obtained from a man between 18 and 29 years old in good health.

This clone was counted once. V gene TRBV7-9 combines with J gene TRBJ2-5; D is ambiguous. With 8 bases removed from V and 5 bases from J, the gap between germline ends came to 12 bases. Germline V lookup: CDR1 SEHNR, CDR2 FQNEAQ (reference sequence). The CDR3 consists of 12 residues. The CDR3 region has the DNA TGTGCCAGCGGAGTGGGTTCGGAGACCCAGTACTTC. It translates to CASGVGSETQYF.

The chain is built from TRBV7-2 and TRBJ2-1, with 7 bases lining up with TRBD2. Germline V gene sequence: CDR1 SGHTA, CDR2 FQGNSA. The J segment lost 12 bases and the V segment lost 5 bases, leaving 16 bases of the junction unmatched. This CDR3 comprises 15 residues. CDR3 in DNA: TGTGCCAGCAGCACCCGACCCCAGACTAGCAGGGCGCAGTTCTTC. Translation: CASSTRPQTSRAQFF.

The chain carries TRBV14 and TRBJ1-1, with a tentative D call TRBD1 (5 bases). Germline assignment: CDR1 SGHDN and CDR2 FVKESK. V lost 4 bases to trimming and J lost 4 bases, with 7 bases between them. This CDR3 is built from 12 residues. The CDR3 sequence: CASSPGSTEAFF. CDR3 DNA: TGTGCCAGCAGCCCAGGGTCCACTGAAGCTTTCTTT.

The chain uses TRBV5-1 and TRBJ2-7; possible D gene TRBD2, 5 bases. Germline CDR1 is SGHRS and CDR2 is YFSETQ. V was pared by 1 base and J by 0 bases, with 11 bases between. This CDR3 spans 15 amino acids. For the CDR3, the DNA is TGCGCCAGCAGCTTGAAATACGGGGTCTCCTACGAGCAGTACTTC. Translating gives CASSLKYGVSYEQYF.

V gene TRBV19 combines with J gene TRBJ1-2; D not certain. The CDR3 has 13 residues. Germline CDR1 LNHDA, CDR2 SQIVND (reference sequence). V gave up 5 bases and J gave up 5 bases, with 12 bases separating them. The CDR3: CASSEQPIYGYTF. The CDR3 DNA reads as TGTGCCAGTAGTGAGCAGCCCATTTATGGCTACACCTTC.

V and J are TRBV13 and TRBJ1-2; D is unresolved. Germline-derived CDR1 and CDR2 are PRHDT and FYEKMQ (reference sequence). Trimming pared 1 base from V and 7 bases from J, leaving 13 bases between. This CDR3 is 14 amino acids long. The CDR3 protein is CASSLDRDYGGYTF. The CDR3 DNA reads as TGTGCCAGCAGCTTAGATAGGGATTATGGTGGCTACACCTTC. The full variable domain, completed using reference TRBV13 and TRBJ1-2, is AAGVIQSPRHLIKEKRETATLKCYPIPRHDTVYWYQQGPGQDPQFLISFYEKMQSDKGSIPDRFSAQQFSDYHSELNMSSLELGDSALYFCASSLDRDYGGYTFGSGTRLTVV.

The V gene is TRBV2, the J gene TRBJ2-3; 8 positions match TRBD2. V lost 5 bases and J lost 3; bases outside the gene matches: 10. Germline assignment: CDR1 SNHLY and CDR2 FYNNEI. The CDR3 has 16 residues. The CDR3 bases are TGTGCCAGCAGTCCAAGACCCCTAGCGGGTACAGATACGCAGTATTTT. It translates to CASSPRPLAGTDTQYF.

The rearrangement links TRBV28 to TRBJ1-2; TRBD1 aligns across 7 bases. Per the germline V gene, CDR1 is MDHEN and CDR2 is SYDVKM. This CDR3 is built from 13 residues. After removal of 6 bases from V and 7 bases from J, the junction contained 8 bases not matched to a gene. As DNA, the CDR3 is TGTGCCAGCAGAGAGACAGGGATTGGTGGCTACACCTTC. It codes for CASRETGIGGYTF.

The rearrangement uses TRBV27 and TRBJ1-2, with a possible D match to TRBD1 (5 bases). CDR3 length equals 14 residues. In germline, CDR1 is MNHEY, CDR2 SMNVEV (reference sequence). V lost 8 bases, J lost 1 base, and 14 bases lay in between. The CDR3 here is CASGGKGGNYGYTF. The CDR3 nucleotides are TGTGCCAGCGGGGGGAAGGGCGGTAACTATGGCTACACCTTC.

This chain uses TRBV19 with TRBJ1-1, with a possible D match to TRBD1 (5 bases). Trimming removed 3 bases from V and 6 bases from J, with 14 bases in between. The CDR3 covers 14 residues. Germline CDR1 is LNHDA and CDR2 is SQIVND (reference sequence). The CDR3 nucleotides read TGTGCCAGTAGTATGATACGGGGGAGTGCTGAAGCTTTCTTT. Amino acid sequence: CASSMIRGSAEAFF.

The rearrangement links TRBV6-5 to TRBJ2-7; 7 bases line up with TRBD1. CDR1 and CDR2 (germline): MNHEY, SVGAGI. V was pared by 2 bases and J by 2 bases, with 6 bases of the junction left unmatched. CDR3 size: 15 residues. The CDR3 DNA is TGTGCCAGCAGTTACGGTGGGGACAGACCCTACGAGCAGTACTTC. It codes for CASSYGGDRPYEQYF.

This chain links TRBV5-1 with TRBJ2-1; TRBD1 might be the D (6 bases). This CDR3 spans 12 amino acids. Germline V gene sequence: CDR1 SGHRS, CDR2 YFSETQ. V was clipped by 0 bases and J by 12 bases, with 10 bases between them. The CDR3 is CASSLGQEWQFF. CDR3 nucleotide sequence: TGCGCCAGCAGCTTGGGACAGGAATGGCAGTTCTTC.

The chain combines TRBV7-9 with TRBJ2-3, with 13 bases matching TRBD2. The germline gives CDR1 SEHNR, CDR2 FQNEAQ (reference sequence). V dropped 5 bases and J dropped 4; count of bases not matched to a gene: 9. The CDR3 has 17 amino acids. The CDR3 nucleotides read TGTGCCAGCAGCCTACTAGCGGGGGGGCCGGACTCAGATACGCAGTATTTT. Translated: CASSLLAGGPDSDTQYF.

The chain recombines TRBV5-4 with TRBJ2-2, with D possibly called TRBD1 or TRBD2 (6 bases each). The CDR3 is 15 residues long. Germline values: CDR1 SGHNT, CDR2 YYREEE (reference sequence). Trimming removed 5 bases from V and 6 bases from J, with 17 bases in between. CDR3 sequence (DNA): TGTGCCAGCAGATTACAGGGAGGAATGTCCGGGGAGCTGTTTTTT. Translating gives CASRLQGGMSGELFF.

The V gene is TRBV30, the J gene TRBJ2-1; 11 bases are shared with TRBD2. This CDR3 is built from 16 residues. From germline, CDR1 is GTSNPN and CDR2 SVGIG (reference sequence). The V gene end was trimmed by 8 bases and the J gene end by 9 bases; junction bases not matched to a gene: 18. In nucleotides, the CDR3 is TGTGCCCGATCTACCGGGGGCCTAGCGGGGGGCCGTGAGCAGTTCTTC. It encodes CARSTGGLAGGREQFF.